This T cell receptor beta chain was found in a study of cytomegalovirus exposure and HLA in healthy donors. As concerns this clone: Its antigen is currently unknown.

Notes on the study in general: Sequencing likely produced, as an artifact, a cluster of highly shared sequence variants. In a later analysis, around 18,000 TCR beta sequences were associated with HLA alleles at 0.05 false discovery rate. As confirmed in vitro, a few CMV-associated chains were specific for CMV antigens.

This PCR relied on a set of 60 Vbeta primers and 13 Jbeta primers. This table comes from immunoSEQ multiplex PCR, and its TCRdb copy is limited to in-frame clones, with some not included. The sample records 150,000 to 200,000 clones, about four fifths being singletons. There are 19 residues in the CDR3. The germline CDR1 and CDR2 sequences are SGHRS and YFSETQ. V shed 0 bases and J 3 bases; nucleotides not matched to a gene: 10. V usage is TRBV5-1 and J usage is TRBJ2-2, with 11 bases fitting TRBD2. Sequencing input: PBMCs. This receptor was identified in a woman in her 50s in good health and CMV-seronegative. The CDR3 DNA follows: TGCGCCAGCAGCTTGGAACTAGCGGGGGAATCCCGAGACACCGGGGAGCTGTTTTTT. Amino acid sequence: CASSLELAGESRDTGELFF. The complete variable domain, with remaining parts taken from reference TRBV5-1 and TRBJ2-2, reads KAGVTQTPRYLIKTRGQQVTLSCSPISGHRSVSWYQQTPGQGLQFLFEYFSETQRNKGNFPGRFSGRQFSNSRSEMNVSTLELGDSALYLCASSLELAGESRDTGELFFGEGSRLTVL.